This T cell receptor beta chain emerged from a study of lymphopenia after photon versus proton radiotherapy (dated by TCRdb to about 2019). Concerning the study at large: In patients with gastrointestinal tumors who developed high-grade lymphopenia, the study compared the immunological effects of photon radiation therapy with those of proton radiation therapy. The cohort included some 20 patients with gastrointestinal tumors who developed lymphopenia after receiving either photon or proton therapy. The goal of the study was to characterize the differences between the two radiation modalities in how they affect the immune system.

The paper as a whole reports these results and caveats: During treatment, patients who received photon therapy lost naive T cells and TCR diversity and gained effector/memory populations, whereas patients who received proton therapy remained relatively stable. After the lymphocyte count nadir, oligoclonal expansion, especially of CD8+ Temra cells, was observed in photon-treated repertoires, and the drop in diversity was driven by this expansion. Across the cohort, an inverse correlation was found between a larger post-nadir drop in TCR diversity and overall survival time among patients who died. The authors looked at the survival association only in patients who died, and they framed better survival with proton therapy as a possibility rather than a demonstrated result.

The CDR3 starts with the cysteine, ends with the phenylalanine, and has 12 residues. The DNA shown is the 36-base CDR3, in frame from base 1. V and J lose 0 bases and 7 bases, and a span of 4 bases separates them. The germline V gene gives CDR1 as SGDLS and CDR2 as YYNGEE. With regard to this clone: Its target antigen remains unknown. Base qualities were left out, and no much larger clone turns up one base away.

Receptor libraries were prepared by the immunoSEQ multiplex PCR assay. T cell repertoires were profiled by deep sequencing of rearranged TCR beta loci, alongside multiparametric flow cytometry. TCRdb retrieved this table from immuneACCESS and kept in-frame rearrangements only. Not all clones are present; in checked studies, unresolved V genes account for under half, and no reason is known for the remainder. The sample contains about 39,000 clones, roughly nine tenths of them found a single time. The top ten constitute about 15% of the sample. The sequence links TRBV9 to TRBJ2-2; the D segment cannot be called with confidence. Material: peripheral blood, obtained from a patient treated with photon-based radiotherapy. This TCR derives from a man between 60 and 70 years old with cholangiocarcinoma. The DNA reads TGTGCCAGCAGCGTAGTGGGCGGGGAGCTGTTTTTT. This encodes CASSVVGGELFF.